This T cell receptor (beta chain) was found in a study of post-analysis software for immune sequencing data. For this clonotype: Its antigen is still unknown.

V was cut by 6 bases and J by 8 bases, with 16 bases left in between. The germline gives CDR1 SQVTM, CDR2 ANQGSEA. The CDR3 is 12 amino acids. Researchers reported that TCR beta cDNA libraries carried unique molecular identifiers. MiXCR was run by TCRdb on the PCR reads, yielding one entry per CDR3 protein. This table has about 820,000 distinct CDR3 sequences, under 70% appearing once. Findings and caveats of the study: Among roughly five TRBV segments more frequent in patients than controls were TRBV5-6, TRBV5-1 and TRBV20-1.

The chain joins TRBV29-1 to TRBJ1-1; D ambiguous. The sequence was collected from a girl aged 10-17 years with multiple sclerosis. The sequencing sample was made of blood. CDR3 amino acids: CSVETLPREAFF. The CDR3 coding sequence is TGCAGCGTCGAGACACTCCCAAGGGAAGCTTTCTTT. Looking up the rest from reference TRBV29-1 and TRBJ1-1 gives the full variable domain: SAVISQKPSRDICQRGTSLTIQCQVDSQVTMMFWYRQQPGQSLTLIATANQGSEATYESGFVIDKFPISRPNLTFSTLTVSNMSPEDSSIYLCSVETLPREAFFGQGTRLTVV.